This T cell receptor (beta chain) derives from a study of low-dose radiotherapy and immunotherapy resistance in tumors. Study overall: Cohort 2's total reached 13 Gy over 26 weeks, at 1 Gy per fraction every two weeks.

The CDR3 consists of 14 residues. Trimming removed 4 bases at V and 1 base at J, with 10 bases between. CDR1 and CDR2 (germline): LNHDA, SQIVND (reference sequence). In this sample, this clonotype turned up many times. First-strand cDNA relied on TRAV- and TRBV-specific primers spanning alpha and beta chains. TCR amplification used roughly 20 PCR cycles, a constant-region primer and a V-primer adapter. MiXCR was run by TCRdb on the reads, yielding one entry per CDR3 protein. The sample yields approximately 42,000 distinct CDR3 sequences, around a quarter seen once. Time point reported: after trial treatment. Noted treatment: LDRT plus nivolumab, ipilimumab, low-dose cyclophosphamide and aspirin (RACIN trial).

The sequencing here drew on PBMCs, taken after low-dose radiotherapy plus immunotherapy. This TCR came from a male donor with prostate cancer. The genes are TRBV19 and TRBJ1-1; D gene unclear. The CDR3 sequence is CASSSTAWNTEAFF. For the CDR3, the DNA is TGTGCCAGTAGTAGCACAGCCTGGAACACTGAAGCTTTCTTT.